A single sample gave rise to the 7 T cell receptor beta chains below, sequenced in a study of technical replicates of blood from a few donors. The protocol was immunoSEQ multiplex PCR, while the TCRdb copy is restricted to in-frame clones and leaves out a portion. The table includes about 61,000 clones, about 87% detected once. What was sequenced was PBMCs. The receptors here all came from a human donor in good health. Some clones in this sample may be carry-over from other donors' samples.

The chain couples TRBV7-2 to TRBJ2-7; perhaps TRBD2 as D (6 bases). Germline CDR1 and CDR2: SGHTA and FQGNSA. The CDR3 runs to 15 residues. V was trimmed by 0 bases and J by 7 bases, leaving 16 bases between them. CDR3 amino acids: CASSLASAGTREQYF. CDR3 sequence (DNA): TGTGCCAGCAGCTTAGCGTCTGCGGGGACGAGGGAGCAGTACTTC.

The chain is built from TRBV30 and TRBJ2-3, with D possibly matching TRBD1 (5 bases). The CDR3 totals 14 residues. V was shortened by 0 bases and J by 7 bases, with 14 bases between the two germline ends. Germline V CDR1 and CDR2: GTSNPN, SVGIG (reference sequence). CDR3 coding DNA: TGTGCCTGGAGTGTACTCAGTAGGGGAAATACGCAGTATTTT. This translates into CAWSVLSRGNTQYF.

The chain is built from TRBV5-4 and TRBJ1-1; the D gene is possibly TRBD1 (6 bases). The CDR3 has 16 residues. The germline gives CDR1 SGHNT, CDR2 YYREEE (reference sequence). Trimming removed 5 bases at V and 1 base at J, with 18 bases between. The CDR3, as DNA: TGTGCCAGCAGTCGACCCACGCAGGACAGGAACACTGAAGCTTTCTTT. This codes for CASSRPTQDRNTEAFF. Supplemented by reference TRBV5-4 and TRBJ1-1, the full variable domain reads ETGVTQSPTHLIKTRGQQVTLRCSSQSGHNTVSWYQQALGQGPQFIFQYYREEENGRGNFPPRFSGLQFPNYSSELNVNALELDDSALYLCASSRPTQDRNTEAFFGQGTRLTVV.

The CDR3 coding sequence is TGTGCCAGCATCGAGACAGGAAGACCCTACAATGAGCAGTTCTTC. Residues: CASIETGRPYNEQFF. V gene TRBV6-1 combines with J gene TRBJ2-1, with D perhaps matching TRBD1 (6 bases). CDR3 size: 15 residues. Germline V gene lookup returns CDR1 MNHNS and CDR2 SASEGT. The V end lost 7 bases, the J end lost 2 bases, and 15 bases lay between the germline ends.

V usage is TRBV7-2 and J usage is TRBJ2-7, with TRBD2 identical over 9 bases. Unmatched junction bases numbered 6, after V lost 6 bases and J lost 3 bases. Germline CDR1 and CDR2: SGHTA and FQGNSA. This CDR3 contains 14 residues. The CDR3 DNA is TGTGCCAGCAGTCCAAGCGGGGGGCGCTACGAGCAGTACTTC. Protein: CASSPSGGRYEQYF.

This clone occurred once. The chain employs TRBV9 and TRBJ2-5; 11 nucleotides line up with TRBD2. Germline-derived CDR1 and CDR2 are SGDLS and YYNGEE. The CDR3 is made up of 15 amino acids. Losses at the gene ends were 2 bases for V and 2 bases for J; bases not matched to a gene: 2. The DNA of the CDR3 is TGTGCCAGCAGCGTTACTAGCGGGGGACAAGAGACCCAGTACTTC. Translating gives CASSVTSGGQETQYF.

The V call is TRBV30, the J call TRBJ2-3; D unclear. CDR3 length: 12 amino acids. Germline CDR1 reads GTSNPN; CDR2 reads SVGIG (reference sequence). V was shortened by 5 bases and J by 2 bases, with 8 bases between the two germline ends. The CDR3 region has the DNA TGTGCCTGGGGAGCAGTCACAGATACGCAGTATTTT. It specifies CAWGAVTDTQYF.